This TCR beta chain was captured in a study of blood T cell repertoires in COVID-19. Study details: Acute and convalescent COVID-19 specimens originated in the United States, Italy and Spain. From T cells, B-cell-depleted T cells, or PBMCs came the material, which was cDNA or gDNA.

In the source study's methods: How many nucleated cells were present was estimated from reference gene primer amplification. Clones were read by immunoSEQ multiplex PCR, and TCRdb kept only the in-frame ones, dropping some. V, J and clone size were drawn from that table, and D and trimming were deduced from the DNA. Here the sample spans roughly 60,000 clones, 75% to 90% being singletons. V dropped 0 bases and J dropped 3 bases, with 13 bases sitting between them. The CDR3 runs 15 residues. Germline loops: CDR1 SGHKS, CDR2 YYEKEE (reference sequence). Sequencing was done on a sample of peripheral blood. The chain recombines TRBV5-5 with TRBJ2-7, with D perhaps TRBD1 (5 bases). This clonotype originated in a human donor with acute or convalescent COVID-19. The donor label of this sample is uncertain. The CDR3 DNA follows: TGTGCCAGCAGCTTGGAGGACACGTCAATCTACGAGCAGTACGTC. This translates into CASSLEDTSIYEQYV.